The text below deals with one T cell receptor beta chain. Its antigen remains unknown. The method was immunoSEQ multiplex PCR; TCRdb's version includes in-frame clones alone and lacks a portion of them. The table lists around 310,000 clones, approximately 87% of them singletons. Germline-derived CDR1 and CDR2 are MNHEY and SVGAGI. The CDR3 contains 15 residues. After removal of 5 bases from V and 1 base from J, the junction contained 4 bases not matched to a gene. The data are from a study of Ad26.COV2.S vaccination and SARS-CoV-2 variants. Study overall: Once or twice, 56 days apart, Ad26.COV2.S was delivered intramuscularly.

General study results and limits: Substantial post-vaccination breadth of spike-specific CD8+ and CD4+ T cell responses was reported.

The sample's treatment: some 19 received Ad26.COV2.S at low or high dose, single or two shots; five or six received placebo; per-sample allocation not given. Day 63 following the first vaccine or placebo injection was when the samples were taken. The rearrangement joins TRBV6-5 to TRBJ1-2; 10 nucleotides line up with TRBD1. The specimen comprised peripheral blood, sampled in a trial of Ad26.COV2.S vaccine versus placebo. The TCR originated in a person aged 18 to 65 who received the Ad26.COV2.S COVID-19 vaccine or a placebo. CDR3 sequence: CASSLDRGLNYGYTF. The CDR3 DNA reads as TGTGCCAGCAGTCTAGACAGGGGGCTTAACTATGGCTACACCTTC.